This entry features one TCR beta chain sequence. These data originate in a study of CD8 T cells in Susac syndrome. The authors carried out high-throughput sequencing of TCR beta. They applied it to CD8+ and CD4+ T cells obtained from blood. Bulk CD8+ and CD4+ cells came from magnetic negative isolation; CD8+ TEMRA by FACS. RNA, at 0.5 to 1 ug, was reverse transcribed with random hexamers. Via MiXCR, TCRdb re-called the immunoSEQ multiplex PCR reads, giving one row per CDR3 protein. The sample includes about 200,000 distinct CDR3 sequences, roughly 95% of them seen just once. The source of this sequence is a human donor with multiple sclerosis. Sequencing was carried out using CD4+ T cells from PBMCs.

DNA for the CDR3: TGTGCCAGCAAGGCCGGGGGGAATCAGCCCCAGCATTTT. Amino acids: CASKAGGNQPQHF. The chain employs TRBV2 and TRBJ1-5; tentative D call: TRBD1 (5 bases). Trimming stripped 7 bases from V and 4 bases from J, with 11 bases between. Germline CDR1 SNHLY, CDR2 FYNNEI. The CDR3 totals 13 residues.